This T cell receptor (beta chain) was captured in a study of spatial heterogeneity in lung cancer (dated by TCRdb to about 2019). Concerning the study at large: Beta-chain transcripts were consistently detected in greater numbers than alpha-chain transcripts, which likely reflects a higher abundance of beta-chain transcripts. In the raw uncorrected reads, each unique combination of TCR and UMI appeared more than ten times on average. In non-small cell lung cancer, the study made a quantitative comparison of TCR alpha and beta repertoires among multiple tumor regions, matched nontumor lung and blood. Nonsynonymous mutation counts, determined by whole-exome sequencing of tumor tissue, were related to TCR repertoire features. At surgery, 220 tumor regions, around 65 matched nontumor lung samples and more than 55 PBMC samples were TCR-sequenced for both alpha and beta chains.

To prepare the library, 5' RACE was applied. Sequencing was carried out with a NextSeq 500. To allow correction of PCR and sequencing errors, the TCR library protocol tagged every TCR cDNA molecule with a unique molecular identifier. As for the original processing: TCR identification, UMI-based error correction and CDR3 extraction were all carried out with Decombinator tools. Expanded TCRs were defined as those above a frequency of 2 per 1,000, corresponding to the top 1% of the tumor frequency distribution. Rényi diversity was computed with the R vegan package after subsampling each repertoire 100 times to 5,000 TCRs. CDR3 similarity networks were built from amino acid triplet string-kernel similarity, with CDR3s being connected when pairwise similarity was above 0.82. TCRdb passed the public sequencing reads through fastp at Q25 and MiXCR, retaining productive beta sequences. Rows matching on CDR3 protein sequence are summarized as one entry with the most common DNA and genes. TCRdb's processing, not the authors', yielded these V and J calls. This sample comprises about 47,000 distinct CDR3 sequences, roughly 10% of them detected only once. The ten largest clones represent 42% of the sample.

Reading the germline V gene (reference sequence) gives CDR1 MNHNY and CDR2 SVGAGI. Trimming at the junction amounts to 8 bases on V and 7 bases on J, and the germline ends lie 26 bases apart. The CDR3 measures 17 amino acids from cysteine to phenylalanine. The read is trimmed to its CDR3 DNA, 51 bases read in frame from base 1. This clonotype was counted a few times. The clone's antigen remains unknown. No base qualities exist here, and no much larger clone lies one base off it. Reading the label with the study, this specimen's time point is: sample taken at primary tumor resection. Without any cell sorting, TCR sequencing was performed on whole RNA extracted either from tumor and nontumor lung tissue or from cryopreserved PBMC samples. Samples were obtained from approximately 72 patients with early-stage, untreated non-small cell lung cancer from the lung TRACERx cohort. A patient was chosen for TCR sequencing only when enough RNA was available from at least two tumor regions.

Broad study findings and their caveats: Ubiquitous expanded tumor TCRs were found in blood more often at tumor resection than at routine follow-up. Confirming at a functional level the hypothesis that regional TCRs recognize regional mutations was considered to require additional single-cell paired TCR alpha and beta sequencing.

The receptor was isolated from a female donor with early-stage non-small cell lung cancer. The source material was PBMCs, sampled at surgery. In this chain, TRBV6-6 is recombined with TRBJ2-2, with the D call tentatively TRBD1 or TRBD2, each fitting 6 bases. The CDR3: CASRGTGTRSGGGELFF. The bases are TGTGCCAGCCGGGGGACCGGGACAAGGTCAGGAGGCGGGGAGCTGTTTTTT.